This T cell receptor (beta chain) emerged from a study of control samples from healthy donors and cancer patients. Libraries were prepared by immunoSEQ multiplex PCR; TCRdb keeps only in-frame clonotypes and omits some of them. This sample has 130,000 or so clones, with about 87% found just once. Looked up from germline, CDR1 is LGHDT and CDR2 is YNNKEL (reference sequence). The CDR3 is made up of 12 amino acids. V lost 5 bases and J lost 8, with 9 bases in between. The chain links TRBV3-1 (or the pseudogene TRBV3-2) to TRBJ1-4; D unclear. The sample comprised blood. The TCR comes from a man under 40 in good health. CDR3 DNA sequence: TGTGCCAGCAGCTTCCCCGGGGAAAAACTGTTTTTT. Its protein product is CASSFPGEKLFF.